This T cell receptor (beta chain) was identified in a study of blood T cell repertoires in COVID-19. Study information: Both acute and convalescent COVID-19 samples were obtained from the United States, Italy and Spain.

Researchers sorted participants into cohorts using their self-reported clinical history. Before being deemed recovered, Cohort 3 donors had two negative PCRs, clearance, or symptom resolution. Per the authors' pipeline: Reference gene primer amplification gave nucleated cell count estimates. TCRdb's table, derived via immunoSEQ multiplex PCR, lists solely in-frame clones and lacks some. Clone size and V and J calls were adopted from that table, with D and trimming inferred from the DNA. The top ten hold approximately 6% of the sample, which has 140,000 to 150,000 clones, roughly 80% seen once. Sequenced: PBMCs or T cells enriched from blood (not recorded which). This receptor was identified in a woman between 50 and 59 years old who had recovered from COVID-19.

CDR3 nucleotide sequence: TGTGCCAGCACCGGGCGGGGGTCGGGGGAGACCCAGTACTTC. Its translation is CASTGRGSGETQYF. This chain joins TRBV9 and TRBJ2-5, with TRBD2 identical over 7 bases. The J segment lost 5 bases and the V segment lost 6 bases, leaving 10 bases of the junction unmatched. The CDR3 has 14 residues. Germline V lookup: CDR1 SGDLS, CDR2 YYNGEE.